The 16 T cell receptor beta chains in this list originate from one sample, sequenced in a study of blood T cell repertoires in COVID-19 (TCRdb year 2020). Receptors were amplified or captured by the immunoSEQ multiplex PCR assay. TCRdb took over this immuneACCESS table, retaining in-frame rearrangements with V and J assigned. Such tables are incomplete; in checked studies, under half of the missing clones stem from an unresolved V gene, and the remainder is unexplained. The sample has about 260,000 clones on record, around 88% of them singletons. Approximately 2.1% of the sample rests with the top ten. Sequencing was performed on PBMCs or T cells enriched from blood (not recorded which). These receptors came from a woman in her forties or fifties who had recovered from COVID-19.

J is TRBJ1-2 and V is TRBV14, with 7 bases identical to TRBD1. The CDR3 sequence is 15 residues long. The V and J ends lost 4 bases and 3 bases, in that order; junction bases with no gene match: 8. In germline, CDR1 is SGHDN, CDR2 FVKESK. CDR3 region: CASSPTLGTDYGYTF. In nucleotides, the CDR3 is TGTGCCAGCAGCCCTACCCTCGGGACAGACTATGGCTACACCTTC.

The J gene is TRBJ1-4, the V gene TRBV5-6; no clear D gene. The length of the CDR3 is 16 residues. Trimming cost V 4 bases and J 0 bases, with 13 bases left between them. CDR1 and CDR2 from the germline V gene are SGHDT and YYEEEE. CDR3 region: CASSRTPRATNEKLFF. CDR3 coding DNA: TGTGCCAGCAGCCGAACCCCGCGGGCAACTAATGAAAAACTGTTTTTT.

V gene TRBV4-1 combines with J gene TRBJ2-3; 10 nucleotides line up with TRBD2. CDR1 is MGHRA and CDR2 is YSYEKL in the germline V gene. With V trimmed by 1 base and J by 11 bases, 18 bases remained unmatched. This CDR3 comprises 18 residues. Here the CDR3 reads CASSQVVASGGGPGGQYF. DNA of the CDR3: TGCGCCAGCAGCCAAGTGGTAGCGAGCGGGGGGGGTCCAGGAGGGCAGTATTTT.

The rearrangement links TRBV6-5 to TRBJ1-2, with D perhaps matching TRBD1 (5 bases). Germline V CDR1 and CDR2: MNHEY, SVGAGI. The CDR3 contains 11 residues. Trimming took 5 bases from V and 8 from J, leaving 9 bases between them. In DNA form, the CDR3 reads TGTGCCAGCAGTCAGGGTTCCGGCTACACCTTC. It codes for CASSQGSGYTF.

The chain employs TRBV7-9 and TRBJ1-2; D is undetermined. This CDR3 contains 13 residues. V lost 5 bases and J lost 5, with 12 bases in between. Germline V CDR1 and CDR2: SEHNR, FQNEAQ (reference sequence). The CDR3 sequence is CASSPDGEYGYTF. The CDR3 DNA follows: TGTGCCAGCAGCCCCGACGGGGAATATGGCTACACCTTC. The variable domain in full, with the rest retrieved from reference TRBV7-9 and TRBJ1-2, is DTGVSQNPRHKITKRGQNVTFRCDPISEHNRLYWYRQTLGQGPEFLTYFQNEAQLEKSRLLSDRFSAERPKGSFSTLEIQRTEQGDSAMYLCASSPDGEYGYTFGSGTRLTVV.

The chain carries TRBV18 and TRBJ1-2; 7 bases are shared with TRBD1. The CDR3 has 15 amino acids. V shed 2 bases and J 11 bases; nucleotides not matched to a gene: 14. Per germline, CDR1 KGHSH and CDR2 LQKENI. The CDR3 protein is CASSPKTGAPGLYTF. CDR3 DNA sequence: TGTGCCAGCTCACCAAAAACAGGGGCCCCGGGCTTGTACACCTTC.

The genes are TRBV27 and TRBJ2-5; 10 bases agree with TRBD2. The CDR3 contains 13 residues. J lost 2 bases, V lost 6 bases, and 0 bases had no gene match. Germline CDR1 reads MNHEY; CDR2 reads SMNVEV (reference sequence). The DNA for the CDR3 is TGTGCCAGCAGACTAGCGGGGCAAGAGACCCAGTACTTC. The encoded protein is CASRLAGQETQYF.

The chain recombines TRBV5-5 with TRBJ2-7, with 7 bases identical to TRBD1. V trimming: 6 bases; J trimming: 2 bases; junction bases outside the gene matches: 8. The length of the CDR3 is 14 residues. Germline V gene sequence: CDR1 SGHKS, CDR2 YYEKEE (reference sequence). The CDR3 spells CASNPDRVPYEQYF. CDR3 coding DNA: TGTGCCAGCAACCCCGACAGGGTTCCCTACGAGCAGTACTTC. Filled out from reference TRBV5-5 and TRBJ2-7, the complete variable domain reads DAGVTQSPTHLIKTRGQQVTLRCSPISGHKSVSWYQQVLGQGPQFIFQYYEKEERGRGNFPDRFSARQFPNYSSELNVNALLLGDSALYLCASNPDRVPYEQYFGPGTRLTVT.

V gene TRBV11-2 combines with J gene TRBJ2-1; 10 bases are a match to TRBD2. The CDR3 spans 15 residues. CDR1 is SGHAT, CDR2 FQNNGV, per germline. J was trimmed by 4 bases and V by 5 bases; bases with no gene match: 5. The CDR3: CASSVGLAAYNEQFF. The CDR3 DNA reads TGTGCCAGCAGCGTAGGACTAGCGGCATACAATGAGCAGTTCTTC.

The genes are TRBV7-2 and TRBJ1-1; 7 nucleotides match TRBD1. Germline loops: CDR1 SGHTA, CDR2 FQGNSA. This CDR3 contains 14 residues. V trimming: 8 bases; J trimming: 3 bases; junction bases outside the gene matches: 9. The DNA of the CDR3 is TGTGCCAGCGGCATAACCAGGGGGTACACTGAAGCTTTCTTT. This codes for CASGITRGYTEAFF. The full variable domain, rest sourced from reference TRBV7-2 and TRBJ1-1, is GAGVSQSPSNKVTEKGKDVELRCDPISGHTALYWYRQSLGQGLEFLIYFQGNSAPDKSGLPSDRFSAERTGGSVSTLTIQRTQQEDSAVYLCASGITRGYTEAFFGQGTRLTVV.

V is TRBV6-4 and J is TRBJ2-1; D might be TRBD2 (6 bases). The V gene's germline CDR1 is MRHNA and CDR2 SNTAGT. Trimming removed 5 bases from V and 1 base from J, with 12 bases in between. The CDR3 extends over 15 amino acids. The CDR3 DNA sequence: TGTGCCAGCAGTACTCAGCGGGCATCCTACAATGAGCAGTTCTTC. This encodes CASSTQRASYNEQFF.

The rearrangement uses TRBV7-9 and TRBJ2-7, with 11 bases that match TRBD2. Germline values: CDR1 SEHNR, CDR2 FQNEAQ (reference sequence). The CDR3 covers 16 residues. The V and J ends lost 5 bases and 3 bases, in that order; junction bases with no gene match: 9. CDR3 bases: TGTGCCAGCAGCAGCCGGACTAGCGGGCCGGGCTACGAGCAGTACTTC. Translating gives CASSSRTSGPGYEQYF.

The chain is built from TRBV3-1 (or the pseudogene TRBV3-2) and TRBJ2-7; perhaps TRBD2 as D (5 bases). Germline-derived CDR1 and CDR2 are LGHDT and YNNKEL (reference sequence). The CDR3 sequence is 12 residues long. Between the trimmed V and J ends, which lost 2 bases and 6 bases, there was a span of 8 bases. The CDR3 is CASSQRGGEQYF. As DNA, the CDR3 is TGTGCCAGCAGCCAACGGGGTGGCGAGCAGTACTTC.

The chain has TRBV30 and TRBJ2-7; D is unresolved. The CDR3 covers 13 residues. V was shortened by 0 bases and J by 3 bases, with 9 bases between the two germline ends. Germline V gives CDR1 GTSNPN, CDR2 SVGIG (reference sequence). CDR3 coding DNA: TGTGCCTGGAGTGTACGATCCGGCTACGAGCAGTACTTC. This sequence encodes CAWSVRSGYEQYF.

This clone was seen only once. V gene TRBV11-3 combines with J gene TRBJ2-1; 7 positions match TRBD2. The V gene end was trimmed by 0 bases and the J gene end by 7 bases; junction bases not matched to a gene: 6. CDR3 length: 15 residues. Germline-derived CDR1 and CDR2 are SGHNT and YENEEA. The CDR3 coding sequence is TGTGCCAGCAGCTTAGACGGGAGGTTTGGGAATGAGCAGTTCTTC. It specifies CASSLDGRFGNEQFF.

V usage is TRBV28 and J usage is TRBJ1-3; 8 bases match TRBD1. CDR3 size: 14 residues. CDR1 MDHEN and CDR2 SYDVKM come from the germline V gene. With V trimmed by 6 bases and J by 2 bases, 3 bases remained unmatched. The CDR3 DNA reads TGTGCCAGCAGGATGGACAGGGCTGGAAACACCATATATTTT. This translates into CASRMDRAGNTIYF.